This record covers a single T cell receptor beta chain. The target antigen is unknown. CD45RO/CCR7/CD25/CD127/CD95/CD27 sorting isolated CD4+ naive, central memory, regulatory and stem cell-like memory cells. Expressed TCRB transcripts were sequenced, since all the RNA that had been isolated was reverse transcribed. An average of approximately 4 million reads was obtained for naive, central memory and regulatory T cell samples. Clones were sequenced by immunoSEQ multiplex PCR, and TCRdb holds only the in-frame ones, with some missing. The data contain almost 350,000 clones, about a tenth of them singletons. Germline CDR1 reads PRHDT; CDR2 reads FYEKMQ (reference sequence). The V and J ends lost 6 bases and 7 bases respectively, with 9 bases between them. There are 12 residues in the CDR3. The sample originates from a study of beta chain features in type 1 diabetes. Study results and limitations: For patients, the naive, central memory and Treg TCRB repertoires appeared more alike than for healthy donors. TCRB CDR3s from Type 1 diabetes patients were moderately but significantly shorter in all four CD4+ subsets.

Sequencing was done on a sample of central memory CD4+ T cells from blood. This TCR was recovered from a man aged 30-40 years with type 1 diabetes. The J gene is TRBJ2-2, the V gene TRBV13; no clear D. The CDR3 sequence: CASRPPNGELFF. The DNA for the CDR3 is TGTGCCAGCAGGCCACCGAACGGGGAGCTGTTTTTT.